This T cell receptor (beta chain) was recovered during a study of blood T cell repertoires in COVID-19. Study-level background: COVID-19 samples from acute and convalescent phases originated in the United States, Italy and Spain.

TCRdb's copy holds only in-frame clones and misses some; the assay was immunoSEQ multiplex PCR. The repertoire has fewer than 200,000 clones, approximately 80% of them found once; the top ten carry about a tenth. This TCR derives from a woman of 80 years or more with active or convalescent COVID-19. The sequencing input was peripheral blood.

As DNA, the CDR3 is TGCGCCAGCAGCCCAGGCGGGGGGTACTCTGGAAACACCATATATTTT. Translation gives CASSPGGGYSGNTIYF. The chain has TRBV4-1 and TRBJ1-3; tentative D call: TRBD1 (5 bases). The V gene's germline CDR1 is MGHRA and CDR2 YSYEKL. Trimming removed 4 bases at V and 0 bases at J, with 13 bases between. This CDR3 is built from 16 residues.